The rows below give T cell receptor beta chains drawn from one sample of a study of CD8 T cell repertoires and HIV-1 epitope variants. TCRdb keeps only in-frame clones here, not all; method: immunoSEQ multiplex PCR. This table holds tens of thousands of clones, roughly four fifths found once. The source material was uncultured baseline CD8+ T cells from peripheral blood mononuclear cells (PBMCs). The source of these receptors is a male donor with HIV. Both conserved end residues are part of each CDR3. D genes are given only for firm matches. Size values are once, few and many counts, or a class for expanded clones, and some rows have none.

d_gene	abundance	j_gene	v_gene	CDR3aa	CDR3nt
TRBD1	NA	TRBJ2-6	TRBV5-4	CASSPGTGEANVLTF	TGTGCCAGCAGCCCCGGGACAGGGGAGGCCAACGTCCTGACTTTC
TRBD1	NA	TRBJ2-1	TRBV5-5	CASSVRDRGFSYNEQFF	TGTGCCAGCAGCGTTCGGGACAGGGGTTTCTCCTACAATGAGCAGTTCTTC
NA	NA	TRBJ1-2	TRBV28	CASSLYQGYGYGYTF	TGTGCCAGCAGTTTATACCAGGGGTATGGCTATGGCTACACCTTC
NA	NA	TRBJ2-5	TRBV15	CATSRGRGDQETQYF	TGTGCCACCAGCAGGGGGAGGGGGGATCAAGAGACCCAGTACTTC
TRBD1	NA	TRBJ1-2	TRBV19	CASSIIGQGADYGYTF	TGTGCCAGTAGTATAATTGGACAGGGGGCTGACTATGGCTACACCTTC
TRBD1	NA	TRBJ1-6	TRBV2	CASMLRDSYNSPLHF	TGTGCCAGCATGCTACGGGACAGCTATAATTCACCCCTCCACTTT
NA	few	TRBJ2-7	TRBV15	CATSRVYGDEQYF	TGTGCCACCAGCAGAGTATATGGGGACGAGCAGTACTTC
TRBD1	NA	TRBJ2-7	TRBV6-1	CASSEAGQGSYEQYF	TGTGCCAGCAGTGAAGCGGGACAGGGCTCCTACGAGCAGTACTTC
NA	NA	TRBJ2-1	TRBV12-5	CASGLALGEQFF	TGTGCTAGTGGTTTGGCACTGGGTGAGCAGTTCTTC
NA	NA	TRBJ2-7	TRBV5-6	CASSPGYSGSYEQYF	TGTGCCAGCAGCCCCGGTTATAGCGGTTCCTACGAGCAGTACTTC
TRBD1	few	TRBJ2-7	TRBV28	CASSTQPGQGAHEQYF	TGTGCCAGCAGTACGCAACCGGGACAGGGGGCCCACGAGCAGTACTTC
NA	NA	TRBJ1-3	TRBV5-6	CASSFSSGSTSGNTIYF	TGTGCCAGCAGCTTCTCATCGGGCTCCACCTCTGGAAACACCATATATTTT
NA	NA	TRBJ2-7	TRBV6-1	CASRALGYASYEQYF	TGTGCCAGCAGGGCACTCGGATATGCCTCCTACGAGCAGTACTTC
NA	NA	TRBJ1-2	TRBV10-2	CASSERGAVGLYGYTF	TGCGCCAGCAGTGAGAGGGGGGCCGTTGGGTTGTATGGCTACACCTTC
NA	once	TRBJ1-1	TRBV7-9	CASSLGLTNTEAFF	TGTGCCAGCAGCTTAGGACTAACGAACACTGAAGCTTTCTTT